This passage covers 32 T cell receptor beta chains from one sample sequenced in a study of regulatory dendritic cells for organ transplantation. TCRdb's table, derived via immunoSEQ multiplex PCR, lists solely in-frame clones and lacks some. The sample consists of just under 30,000 clones, 75% to 80% of them appearing once. Sequenced sample: memory CD4+ T cells from blood. The sample's subset: CD45RO+ memory T cells. The receptors were gathered from a human donor in good health.

A few counts support this clone. The chain uses TRBV6-1 and TRBJ1-3, with 9 bases matching TRBD1. The CDR3 sequence is 13 residues long. Trimming at V came to 5 bases and at J to 7 bases, leaving 3 bases not matched to a gene. CDR1 and CDR2 from the germline V gene are MNHNS and SASEGT. The CDR3 protein is CASSFDRGNTIYF. The CDR3 DNA reads TGTGCCAGCAGTTTTGACAGGGGGAACACCATATATTTT.

The chain combines TRBV28 with TRBJ2-2, with TRBD2 matching 10 bases. CDR3 length: 15 residues. V was pared by 6 bases and J by 6 bases, with 7 bases of the junction left unmatched. Germline CDR1 reads MDHEN; CDR2 reads SYDVKM. The CDR3 coding sequence is TGTGCCAGCAGACGAGCGGGAGGGCCGTCCGGGGAGCTGTTTTTT. Translation gives CASRRAGGPSGELFF.

The J gene is TRBJ1-2, the V gene TRBV29-1; D is possibly TRBD1 (5 bases). V was pared by 4 bases and J by 6 bases, with 21 bases between. The CDR3 covers 15 residues. Germline CDR1 and CDR2: SQVTM and ANQGSEA. Written as DNA, the CDR3 is TGCAGCGTTGTGAGGCCTCAGGGCCCTGGGGATGGCTACACCTTC. It yields the protein CSVVRPQGPGDGYTF.

The V and J genes are TRBV6-5 and TRBJ1-2; TRBD1 is a possible D gene (5 bases). The germline V gene encodes CDR1 MNHEY and CDR2 SVGAGI. This CDR3 has 13 residues. V was pared by 6 bases and J by 5 bases, with 13 bases between. The CDR3 region is CASRTGTPYGYTF. CDR3 nucleotide sequence: TGTGCCAGCAGAACCGGGACTCCTTATGGCTACACCTTC.

The chain has TRBV7-8 and TRBJ2-7, with TRBD2 as a possible D gene (6 bases). This CDR3 has 13 residues. Between the trimmed V and J ends, which lost 5 bases and 5 bases, there was a span of 13 bases. Germline assignment: CDR1 SGHVS and CDR2 FQNEAQ. CDR3 region: CASSRPGVHEQYF. The CDR3 region has the DNA TGTGCCAGCAGCCGGCCGGGAGTCCACGAGCAGTACTTC.

V is TRBV30 and J is TRBJ1-4; TRBD1 is a possible D gene (5 bases). V dropped 2 bases and J dropped 8 bases, with 12 bases sitting between them. This CDR3 is 13 amino acids long. The germline CDR1 and CDR2 sequences are GTSNPN and SVGIG (reference sequence). CDR3 nucleotide sequence: TGTGCCTGGAGTAGTCAGGGTGGGGAAAAACTGTTTTTT. Amino acid sequence: CAWSSQGGEKLFF.

The DNA of the CDR3 is TGTGCCACCACACCTACGGCTGGCGGGCTCGGCGAGCAGTACTTC. This translates into CATTPTAGGLGEQYF. The gene calls are TRBV6-1 and TRBJ2-7, with D possibly being TRBD2 (5 bases). This CDR3 contains 15 residues. V gave up 10 bases and J gave up 6 bases, with 25 bases separating them. Germline CDR1 and CDR2: MNHNS and SASEGT.

This clone was recorded only once. The V gene is TRBV27, the J gene TRBJ1-1, with D possibly TRBD1 on 5 matching bases. Germline lookup yields CDR1 MNHEY and CDR2 SMNVEV (reference sequence). The CDR3 spans 14 residues. Trimming pared 2 bases from V and 2 bases from J, leaving 9 bases between. CDR3 sequence (DNA): TGTGCCAGCAGTTTAAGGACAATAAACACTGAAGCTTTCTTT. As protein: CASSLRTINTEAFF.

The rearrangement joins TRBV19 to TRBJ1-2, with 7 bases matching TRBD1. The CDR3 has 14 residues. The V and J ends lost 2 bases and 4 bases, in that order; junction bases with no gene match: 4. Germline loops: CDR1 LNHDA, CDR2 SQIVND (reference sequence). The CDR3 DNA follows: TGTGCCAGTAGTATATTGGCAGGGGGCTATGGCTACACCTTC. This sequence encodes CASSILAGGYGYTF.

This clone was picked up one time. The chain has TRBV7-9 and TRBJ2-7, with 9 bases that match TRBD1. V was clipped by 3 bases and J by 3 bases; unmatched bases: 12. Looked up from germline, CDR1 is SEHNR and CDR2 is FQNEAQ (reference sequence). The CDR3 runs to 17 residues. The CDR3 region has the DNA TGTGCCAGCAGCTTCCTCTCGGGACAGGGAGGCCACTACGAGCAGTACTTC. Its translation: CASSFLSGQGGHYEQYF.

The genes are TRBV6-6 and TRBJ2-7, with D perhaps matching TRBD1 or TRBD2 (5 bases each). Germline V gene lookup returns CDR1 MNHNY and CDR2 SVGAGI (reference sequence). The CDR3 totals 14 residues. Between the trimmed V and J ends, which lost 9 bases and 2 bases, there was a span of 17 bases. This chain's CDR3 is CASTDWGRTYEQYF. For the CDR3, the DNA is TGTGCCAGTACAGATTGGGGACGGACCTACGAGCAGTACTTC.

The gene calls are TRBV11-2 and TRBJ2-3; 11 nucleotides match TRBD1. Germline CDR1 and CDR2: SGHAT and FQNNGV. This CDR3 has 16 residues. The J segment lost 2 bases and the V segment lost 5 bases, leaving 6 bases of the junction unmatched. The CDR3 region has the DNA TGTGCCAGCAGCCCCCGGACAGGGGGCGTCACAGATACGCAGTATTTT. Protein: CASSPRTGGVTDTQYF.

This clone has only one observation. The chain couples TRBV5-5 to TRBJ2-2, with D possibly matching TRBD2 (5 bases). Trimming shortened V by 2 bases and J by 6 bases, and 14 bases separated the two germline ends. The CDR3 extends over 15 amino acids. Germline loops: CDR1 SGHKS, CDR2 YYEKEE (reference sequence). For the CDR3, the DNA is TGTGCCAGCAGCTTCGGTACCCTAGCCGCCGGGGAGCTGTTTTTT. Its translation is CASSFGTLAAGELFF.

Of note for this clone: Different DNA sequences within this sample yield the same CDR3. CDR3 protein: CASSLEGGDYEQYF. The CDR3 DNA follows: TGTGCCAGCAGCTTGGAAGGCGGGGACTACGAGCAGTACTTC. The gene calls are TRBV5-4 and TRBJ2-7; perhaps TRBD2 as D (6 bases). Trimming left V 0 bases short and J 3 bases short, with 10 bases between. The length of the CDR3 is 14 residues. Per germline, CDR1 SGHNT and CDR2 YYREEE (reference sequence). Full variable domain (outside the CDR3, taken from reference TRBV5-4 and TRBJ2-7): ETGVTQSPTHLIKTRGQQVTLRCSSQSGHNTVSWYQQALGQGPQFIFQYYREEENGRGNFPPRFSGLQFPNYSSELNVNALELDDSALYLCASSLEGGDYEQYFGPGTRLTVT.

J is TRBJ1-1 and V is TRBV5-6, with a weak D call TRBD1 (5 bases). The CDR3 totals 16 residues. Trimming took 2 bases from V and 6 from J, leaving 20 bases between them. Germline V gene sequence: CDR1 SGHDT, CDR2 YYEEEE. CDR3 sequence: CASSFLGTRGGPEAFF. In nucleotides, the CDR3 is TGTGCCAGCAGCTTTCTTGGGACGAGAGGCGGGCCTGAAGCTTTCTTT. The full variable domain, its missing parts supplied by reference TRBV5-6 and TRBJ1-1, is DAGVTQSPTHLIKTRGQQVTLRCSPKSGHDTVSWYQQALGQGPQFIFQYYEEEERQRGNFPDRFSGHQFPNYSSELNVNALLLGDSALYLCASSFLGTRGGPEAFFGQGTRLTVV.

This clone came up a few times. This chain connects TRBV7-2 to TRBJ2-2; D is unresolved. Between the trimmed V and J ends, which lost 4 bases and 9 bases, there was a span of 6 bases. CDR3 length equals 11 residues. Germline CDR1 reads SGHTA; CDR2 reads FQGNSA. The CDR3 loop reads CASSSTWELFF. Written as DNA, the CDR3 is TGTGCCAGCAGCTCAACCTGGGAGCTGTTTTTT.

The J gene is TRBJ1-1, the V gene TRBV19; tentative D call: TRBD1 (6 bases). CDR1 LNHDA and CDR2 SQIVND come from the germline V gene (reference sequence). CDR3 length: 13 amino acids. The V end lost 6 bases, the J end lost 4 bases, and 12 bases lay between the germline ends. The CDR3 here is CASRPNRVTEAFF. CDR3 in DNA: TGTGCCAGTAGGCCGAACAGGGTCACTGAAGCTTTCTTT.

This chain connects TRBV12-1 to TRBJ2-7. TRBV12-1 has pseudogene status. This CDR3 has 15 residues. The CDR3 here is CASSFCSTEPEEQYF. For the CDR3, the DNA is TGTGCCAGCAGCTTTTGTTCAACAGAACCGGAGGAGCAGTACTTC.

This chain uses TRBV19 with TRBJ2-7; D gene unclear. The CDR3 loop spans 12 amino acids. Germline CDR1 reads LNHDA; CDR2 reads SQIVND (reference sequence). Trimming took off 6 bases at V and 6 bases at J, with 12 bases between the two ends. CDR3 in DNA: TGTGCCAGTAGCCTAAGAGAAGGCGAGCAGTACTTC. This codes for CASSLREGEQYF.

The rearrangement links TRBV11-3 to TRBJ1-1; D may be TRBD1 (5 bases). CDR3 length: 14 amino acids. The V end lost 1 base, the J end lost 6 bases, and 12 bases lay between the germline ends. Germline V gives CDR1 SGHNT, CDR2 YENEEA. CDR3 DNA sequence: TGTGCCAGCAGCTTAGGGGGCAGCGGGGCTGAAGCTTTCTTT. Amino acids: CASSLGGSGAEAFF.

The chain employs TRBV7-3 and TRBJ2-1; D is undetermined. This CDR3 region has 14 residues. In germline, CDR1 is SGHTA, CDR2 FQGTGA. V shed 0 bases and J shed 8 bases, with 11 bases lying between them. In DNA, the CDR3 is TGTGCCAGCAGCTTAACGCACTCAGGCCATGAGCAGTTCTTC. Protein: CASSLTHSGHEQFF.

The V gene is TRBV9, the J gene TRBJ2-5; tentative D call: TRBD1 (7 bases). The germline CDR1 and CDR2 sequences are SGDLS and YYNGEE. The CDR3 totals 15 residues. The ends were cut back, 0 bases at V and 2 bases at J, with 11 bases in the middle. The CDR3 spells CASSVGPGGQETQYF. The CDR3 DNA reads as TGTGCCAGCAGCGTAGGGCCAGGGGGGCAAGAGACCCAGTACTTC. Filled out from reference TRBV9 and TRBJ2-5, the complete variable domain reads DSGVTQTPKHLITATGQRVTLRCSPRSGDLSVYWYQQSLDQGLQFLIQYYNGEERAKGNILERFSAQQFPDLHSELNLSSLELGDSALYFCASSVGPGGQETQYFGPGTRLLVL.

The chain carries TRBV6-5 and TRBJ2-7; TRBD2 matches 9 bases. In germline, CDR1 is MNHEY, CDR2 SVGAGI. V was pared by 4 bases and J by 4 bases, with 8 bases of the junction left unmatched. The CDR3 covers 15 residues. The CDR3 spells CASSLAGGRLYEQYF. In nucleotides, the CDR3 is TGTGCCAGCAGTTTGGCGGGGGGGCGGCTGTACGAGCAGTACTTC.

V usage is TRBV6-6 and J usage is TRBJ1-2; D gene uncertain. V lost 6 bases to trimming and J lost 4 bases, with 15 bases between them. The CDR3 has 14 residues. Germline loops: CDR1 MNHNY, CDR2 SVGAGI (reference sequence). CDR3 sequence (DNA): TGTGCCAGCAGGGCCCCCGGTCCCCCCTATGGCTACACCTTC. It encodes CASRAPGPPYGYTF.

The chain is built from TRBV4-2 and TRBJ2-1; 7 bases align to TRBD2. The CDR3 loop spans 17 amino acids. In germline, CDR1 is LGHNA, CDR2 YNFKEQ. The V gene end was trimmed by 1 base and the J gene end by 4 bases; junction bases not matched to a gene: 10. DNA of the CDR3: TGTGCCAGCAGCCAAGCCTTCACGATGCGGGGGTACAATGAGCAGTTCTTC. Its protein product is CASSQAFTMRGYNEQFF.

The V gene is TRBV11-2, the J gene TRBJ2-7; D is ambiguous. V lost 4 bases to trimming and J lost 6 bases, with 28 bases between them. This CDR3 region has 18 residues. Germline-derived CDR1 and CDR2 are SGHAT and FQNNGV. CDR3 coding DNA: TGTGCCAGCAGCTCCCCGAAAAACTCCCTCACTCTTGTCGGCGAGCAGTACTTC. The encoded protein is CASSSPKNSLTLVGEQYF.

This clone was counted between two and nine times. This rearrangement joins TRBV12-5 to TRBJ1-1; D ambiguous. V lost 4 bases, J lost 3 bases, and 9 bases lay in between. CDR1 LGHNT and CDR2 FRNRAP come from the germline V gene. The CDR3 totals 13 residues. CDR3 DNA: TGTGCTAGTGGTTCCATGAGATACACTGAAGCTTTCTTT. Translated, it gives CASGSMRYTEAFF.

V gene TRBV5-5 combines with J gene TRBJ1-5; possibly TRBD1 for D (5 bases). This CDR3 spans 14 amino acids. Germline CDR1 is SGHKS and CDR2 is YYEKEE (reference sequence). Trimming took 4 bases from V and 1 from J, leaving 9 bases between them. The DNA of the CDR3 is TGTGCCAGCAGCGGCGGACACAGCAATCAGCCCCAGCATTTT. Protein: CASSGGHSNQPQHF.

The sample holds a few counts of this clone. V usage is TRBV5-3 and J usage is TRBJ1-1; D not certain. TRBV5-3 is designated an ORF whose function remains uncertain. CDR3 length: 9 amino acids. V lost 2 bases, J lost 11 bases, and 4 bases lay in between. The CDR3 spells CARSLLAFF. The CDR3 nucleotides read TGTGCCAGAAGCTTACTGGCTTTCTTT.

This chain uses TRBV6-5 with TRBJ1-2; TRBD1 matches 7 bases. The germline CDR1 and CDR2 sequences are MNHEY and SVGAGI. The CDR3 has 13 amino acids. Losses at the gene ends were 5 bases for V and 8 bases for J; bases not matched to a gene: 8. The CDR3 DNA reads as TGTGCCAGCAGTCCCGACAGGGCGGGGGGCTACACCTTC. Its protein product is CASSPDRAGGYTF.

This sequence joins TRBV19 and TRBJ2-2, with D unclear. Per germline, CDR1 LNHDA and CDR2 SQIVND (reference sequence). V was clipped by 3 bases and J by 5 bases, with 7 bases between them. The CDR3 is made up of 13 amino acids. This CDR3 reads CASSIGRTGELFF. In DNA, the CDR3 is TGTGCCAGTAGTATCGGTCGGACCGGGGAGCTGTTTTTT.

The V gene is TRBV7-2, the J gene TRBJ2-4; D is uncertain. Germline CDR1 SGHTA, CDR2 FQGNSA. This CDR3 comprises 13 residues. With 3 bases removed from V and 9 bases from J, the gap between germline ends came to 12 bases. CDR3 sequence: CASSFGPVGIQYF. CDR3 bases: TGTGCCAGCAGCTTTGGCCCCGTCGGCATTCAGTACTTC.